This T cell receptor beta chain was captured by sequencing in a study of T cells after yellow fever vaccination. TCRdb recomputed calls from the 5' RACE reads with MiXCR, one row per CDR3 protein. The data hold about 260,000 distinct CDR3 sequences, with around 13% observed a single time. This clonotype came up a few times. Germline CDR1 MNHEY, CDR2 SMNVEV (reference sequence). The CDR3 loop spans 15 amino acids. V lost 6 bases and J 4 bases, leaving 15 bases between the germline ends. The chain recombines TRBV27 with TRBJ1-4, with D hard to call. Sequenced material: CD4+ T cells sorted from PBMCs, taken 45 days after the yellow fever booster vaccination. The receptor was derived from a man under 40 who received the YFV17D yellow fever vaccine. This CDR3 is CASSKTGNHNEKLFF. CDR3 sequence (DNA): TGTGCCAGCAGCAAAACCGGGAATCATAATGAAAAACTGTTTTTT.